These 3 T cell receptor beta chains originate from one sample sequenced in a study of cytotoxic CD8 clonotypes in ibrutinib-treated CLL. The repertoire was sequenced with immunoSEQ multiplex PCR; TCRdb's copy has only in-frame clones and lacks some. The table shows about 160,000 clones, with approximately 91% occurring only once. The input for sequencing was PBMCs, taken at disease progression, from a patient treated with ibrutinib. The receptor source for this set is a human donor with chronic lymphocytic leukemia.

The V and J genes are TRBV7-2 and TRBJ2-7; TRBD1 aligns across 7 bases. Per the germline V gene, CDR1 is SGHTA and CDR2 is FQGNSA. This CDR3 comprises 15 residues. V dropped 0 bases and J dropped 4; count of bases not matched to a gene: 6. The CDR3 reads CASSLALGGAYEQYF. The CDR3 bases are TGTGCCAGCAGCTTAGCGCTAGGGGGCGCATACGAGCAGTACTTC.

Here the CDR3 reads CAVSSGSGGYQPQHF. CDR3 nucleotides: TGTGCCGTATCATCGGGATCAGGGGGGTATCAGCCCCAGCATTTT. The chain recombines TRBV28 with TRBJ1-5, with 7 positions matching TRBD1. The CDR3 runs 15 residues. CDR1 and CDR2 (germline): MDHEN, SYDVKM. The ends lost 11 bases at V and 5 bases at J; junction bases unmatched: 15.

The genes are TRBV10-3 and TRBJ2-7; D unclear. CDR3 length equals 12 residues. Germline V gene sequence: CDR1 ENHRY, CDR2 SYGVKD. Deletions cut 4 bases from V and 3 bases from J, with 7 bases between. The chain's CDR3 is CAISGQGYEQYF. CDR3 coding DNA: TGTGCCATCAGTGGGCAAGGCTACGAGCAGTACTTC.